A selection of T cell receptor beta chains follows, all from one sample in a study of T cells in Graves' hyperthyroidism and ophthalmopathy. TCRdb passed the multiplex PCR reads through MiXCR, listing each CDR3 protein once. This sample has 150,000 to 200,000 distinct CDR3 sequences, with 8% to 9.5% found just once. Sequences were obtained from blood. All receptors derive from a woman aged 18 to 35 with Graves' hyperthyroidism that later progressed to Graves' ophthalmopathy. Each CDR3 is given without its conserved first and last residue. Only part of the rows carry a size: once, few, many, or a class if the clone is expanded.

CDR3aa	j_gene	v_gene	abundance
ATSREDRGGSYEQY	TRBJ2-7	TRBV15	few
ASSLPPNTEAF	TRBJ1-1	TRBV5-6	many
ASSYSPGTGVSVSYEQY	TRBJ2-7	TRBV6-1	many
ASSPRALQETQY	TRBJ2-5	TRBV11-2	many
ASSSPKAGTEAF	TRBJ1-1	TRBV27	many
ASSEAKKGNYGYT	TRBJ1-2	TRBV2	many
ASSLGPGRDYGYT	TRBJ1-2	TRBV7-8	many
ASSRDREQY	TRBJ2-7	TRBV18	many
ASSIYRTSGFSNEQF	TRBJ2-1	TRBV19	many
SARKTVAGVRNEQF	TRBJ2-1	TRBV20-1	NA
ASSLWDSVSNQPQH	TRBJ1-5	TRBV19	NA
AITSGSTTGELF	TRBJ2-2	TRBV10-3	many
SARAVAGGYEQY	TRBJ2-7	TRBV20-1	NA
ASSLGLGYT	TRBJ1-2	TRBV11-2	few
SAIPLGLSGTSTDTQY	TRBJ2-3	TRBV20-1	few
ASSLRGQGTGELF	TRBJ2-2	TRBV6-1	many
ASREVSGVDTQY	TRBJ2-3	TRBV28	many
ASSSGQAQY	TRBJ2-5	TRBV12-3/TRBV12-4	many
ASSGAGITEAF	TRBJ1-1	TRBV4-2	many
SVIRRAMTGGNTEAF	TRBJ1-1	TRBV29-1	many
AISELGADTEAF	TRBJ1-1	TRBV10-3	many
ASSLRAGGGTGELF	TRBJ2-2	TRBV27	many
ASSILAGGNNEQF	TRBJ2-1	TRBV19	many
SATPGTGTTPLH	TRBJ1-6	TRBV20-1	NA
ASSLGLAGGYNEQF	TRBJ2-1	TRBV7-8	many
ASSASSGSYEQY	TRBJ2-7	TRBV9	many
ASSQGTSEYSYEQY	TRBJ2-7	TRBV3-1	NA
ATSDLYGYT	TRBJ1-2	TRBV24-1	many
ASSFLGSDEQF	TRBJ2-1	TRBV5-4	many
SASIRREGGNEQF	TRBJ2-1	TRBV20-1	many
ASSLVVKNEQF	TRBJ2-1	TRBV7-2	many
ASSFGLAGTGELF	TRBJ2-2	TRBV5-1	NA
ASSKLAGATLGETQY	TRBJ2-5	TRBV6-2/TRBV6-3	many
ASSFWGRQETQY	TRBJ2-5	TRBV27	many